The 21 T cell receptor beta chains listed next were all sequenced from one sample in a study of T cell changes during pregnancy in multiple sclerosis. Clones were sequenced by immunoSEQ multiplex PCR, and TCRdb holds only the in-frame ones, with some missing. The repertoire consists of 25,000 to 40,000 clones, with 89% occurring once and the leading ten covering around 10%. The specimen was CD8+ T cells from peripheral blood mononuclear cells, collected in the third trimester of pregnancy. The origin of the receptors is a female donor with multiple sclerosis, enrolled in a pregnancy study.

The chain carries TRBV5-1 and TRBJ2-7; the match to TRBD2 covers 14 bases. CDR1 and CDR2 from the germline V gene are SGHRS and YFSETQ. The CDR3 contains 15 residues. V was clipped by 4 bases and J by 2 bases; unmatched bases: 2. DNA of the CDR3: TGCGCCAGCAGCCTGGGACTAGCGGGAGCCTACGAGCAGTACTTC. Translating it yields CASSLGLAGAYEQYF.

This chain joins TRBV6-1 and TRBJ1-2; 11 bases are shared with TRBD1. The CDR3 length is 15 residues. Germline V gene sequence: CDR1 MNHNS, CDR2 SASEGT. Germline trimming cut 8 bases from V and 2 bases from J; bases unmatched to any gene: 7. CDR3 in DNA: TGTGCCAGCGGACAGGGGGCTGACCTAAACTATGGCTACACCTTC. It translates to CASGQGADLNYGYTF.

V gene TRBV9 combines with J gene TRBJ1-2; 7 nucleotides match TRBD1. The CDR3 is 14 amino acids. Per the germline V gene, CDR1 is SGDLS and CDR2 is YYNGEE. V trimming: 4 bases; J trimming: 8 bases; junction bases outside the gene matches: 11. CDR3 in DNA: TGTGCCAGCAGCTCACGGGGACAGCCTAGGGGCTACACCTTC. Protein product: CASSSRGQPRGYTF.

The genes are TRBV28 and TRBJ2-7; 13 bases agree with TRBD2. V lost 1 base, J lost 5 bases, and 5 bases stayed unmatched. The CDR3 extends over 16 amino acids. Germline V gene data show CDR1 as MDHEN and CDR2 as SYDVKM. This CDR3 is CASSLSGTSGTDEQYF. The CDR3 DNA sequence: TGTGCCAGCAGTTTATCCGGGACTAGCGGGACAGACGAGCAGTACTTC.

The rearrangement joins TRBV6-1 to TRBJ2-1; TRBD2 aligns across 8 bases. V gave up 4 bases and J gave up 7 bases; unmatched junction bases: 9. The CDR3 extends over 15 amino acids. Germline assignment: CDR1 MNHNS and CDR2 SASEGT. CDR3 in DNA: TGTGCCAGCAGTGCCCGGGGGGGGGCGGGAAATGAGCAGTTCTTC. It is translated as CASSARGGAGNEQFF.

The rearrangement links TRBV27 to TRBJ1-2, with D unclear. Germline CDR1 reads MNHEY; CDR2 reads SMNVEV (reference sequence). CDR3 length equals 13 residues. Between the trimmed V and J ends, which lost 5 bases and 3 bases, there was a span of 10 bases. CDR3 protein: CASSEGGYYGYTF. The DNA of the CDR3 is TGTGCCAGCAGTGAGGGAGGGTACTATGGCTACACCTTC.

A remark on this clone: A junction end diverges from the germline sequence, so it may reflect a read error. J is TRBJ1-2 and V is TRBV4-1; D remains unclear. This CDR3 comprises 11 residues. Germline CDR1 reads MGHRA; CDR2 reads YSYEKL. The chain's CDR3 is CASSPLNRWSF. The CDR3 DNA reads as TGCGCCAGCAGCCCCCTGAACCGGTGGAGCTTC.

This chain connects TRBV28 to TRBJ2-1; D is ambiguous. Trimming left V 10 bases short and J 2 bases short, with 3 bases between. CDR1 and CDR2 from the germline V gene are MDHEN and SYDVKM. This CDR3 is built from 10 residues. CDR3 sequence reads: CATAYNEQFF. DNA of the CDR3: TGTGCCACCGCCTACAATGAGCAGTTCTTC.

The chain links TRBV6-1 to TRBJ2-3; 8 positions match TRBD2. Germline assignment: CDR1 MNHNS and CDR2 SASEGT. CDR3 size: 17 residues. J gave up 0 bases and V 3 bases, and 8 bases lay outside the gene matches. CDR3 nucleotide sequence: TGTGCCAGCAGTGAGAGGCGGGGGGCATCTAGCACAGATACGCAGTATTTT. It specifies CASSERRGASSTDTQYF.

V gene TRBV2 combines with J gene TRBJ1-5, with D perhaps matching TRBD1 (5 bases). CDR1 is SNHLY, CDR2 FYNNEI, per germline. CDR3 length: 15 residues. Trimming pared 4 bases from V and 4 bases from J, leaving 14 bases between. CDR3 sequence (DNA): TGTGCCAGCAGTGGATCTTTGGGGGGTAATCAGCCCCAGCATTTT. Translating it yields CASSGSLGGNQPQHF.

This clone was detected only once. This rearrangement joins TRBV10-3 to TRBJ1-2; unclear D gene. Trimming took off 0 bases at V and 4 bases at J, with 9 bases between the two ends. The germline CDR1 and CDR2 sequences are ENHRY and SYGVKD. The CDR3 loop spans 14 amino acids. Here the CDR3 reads CAISESGSRYGYTF. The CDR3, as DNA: TGTGCCATCAGTGAGTCTGGCAGTCGCTATGGCTACACCTTC.

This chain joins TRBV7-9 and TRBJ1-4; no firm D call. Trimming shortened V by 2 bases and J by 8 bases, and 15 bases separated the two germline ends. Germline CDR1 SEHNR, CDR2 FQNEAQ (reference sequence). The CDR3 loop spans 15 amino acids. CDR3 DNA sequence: TGTGCCAGCAGCTTATATGAGAGGGATGGAGAAAAACTGTTTTTT. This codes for CASSLYERDGEKLFF.

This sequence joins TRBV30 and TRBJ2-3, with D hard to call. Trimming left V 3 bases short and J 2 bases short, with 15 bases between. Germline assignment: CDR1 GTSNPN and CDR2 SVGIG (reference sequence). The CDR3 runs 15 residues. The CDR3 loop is CAWSRDNRHTDTQYF. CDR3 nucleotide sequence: TGTGCCTGGAGCCGTGACAATAGGCACACAGATACGCAGTATTTT.

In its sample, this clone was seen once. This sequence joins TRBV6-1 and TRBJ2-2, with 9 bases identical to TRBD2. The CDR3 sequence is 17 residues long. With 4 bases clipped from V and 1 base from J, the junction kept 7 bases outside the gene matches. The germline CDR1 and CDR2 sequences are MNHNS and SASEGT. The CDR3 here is CASSVEGTSWNTGELFF. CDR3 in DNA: TGTGCCAGCAGTGTTGAGGGGACTAGCTGGAACACCGGGGAGCTGTTTTTT.

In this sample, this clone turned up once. CDR3 DNA: TGTGCCACCAGCAGCGACGGGACAGGGAGCTCTGGGGCCAACGTCCTGACTTTC. Its translation: CATSSDGTGSSGANVLTF. This chain connects TRBV15 to TRBJ2-6; 9 bases line up with TRBD1. CDR1 and CDR2 from the germline V gene are LNHNV and YYDKDF (reference sequence). The CDR3 loop spans 18 amino acids. V gave up 3 bases and J gave up 0 bases; unmatched junction bases: 6.

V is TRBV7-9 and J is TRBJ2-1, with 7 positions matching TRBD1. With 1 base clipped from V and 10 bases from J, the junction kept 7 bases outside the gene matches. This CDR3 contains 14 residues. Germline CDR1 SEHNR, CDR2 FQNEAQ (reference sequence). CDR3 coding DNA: TGTGCCAGCAGCTTAGTTAGGGGACAGCGGGAGCAGTTCTTC. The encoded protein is CASSLVRGQREQFF.

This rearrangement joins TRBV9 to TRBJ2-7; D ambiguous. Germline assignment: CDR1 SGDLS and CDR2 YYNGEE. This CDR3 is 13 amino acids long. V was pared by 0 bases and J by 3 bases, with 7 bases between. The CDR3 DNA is TGTGCCAGCAGCGTAGCTACAGACTACGAGCAGTACTTC. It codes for CASSVATDYEQYF. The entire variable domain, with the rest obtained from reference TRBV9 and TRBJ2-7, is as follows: DSGVTQTPKHLITATGQRVTLRCSPRSGDLSVYWYQQSLDQGLQFLIQYYNGEERAKGNILERFSAQQFPDLHSELNLSSLELGDSALYFCASSVATDYEQYFGPGTRLTVT.

CDR3 DNA sequence: TGTGCCAGCAGCGTAGGAGGGGACTACACAGATACGCAGTATTTT. Protein product: CASSVGGDYTDTQYF. The rearrangement links TRBV9 to TRBJ2-3; 7 bases agree with TRBD2. Germline CDR1 and CDR2: SGDLS and YYNGEE. Trimming cost V 0 bases and J 2 bases; bases outside gene matches: 3. The CDR3 spans 15 residues.

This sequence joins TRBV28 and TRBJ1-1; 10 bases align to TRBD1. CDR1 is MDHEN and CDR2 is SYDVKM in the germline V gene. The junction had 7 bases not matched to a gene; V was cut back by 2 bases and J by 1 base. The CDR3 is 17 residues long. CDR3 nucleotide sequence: TGTGCCAGCAGTTTAGGGGGACAGGGGTTCGAGAACACTGAAGCTTTCTTT. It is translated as CASSLGGQGFENTEAFF.

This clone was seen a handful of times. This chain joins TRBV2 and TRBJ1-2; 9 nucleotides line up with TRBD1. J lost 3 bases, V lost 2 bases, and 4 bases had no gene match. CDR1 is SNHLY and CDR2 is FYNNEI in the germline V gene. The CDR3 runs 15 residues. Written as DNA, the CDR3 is TGTGCCAGCAGTGAAAGGGGACAGGGATACTATGGCTACACCTTC. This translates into CASSERGQGYYGYTF.

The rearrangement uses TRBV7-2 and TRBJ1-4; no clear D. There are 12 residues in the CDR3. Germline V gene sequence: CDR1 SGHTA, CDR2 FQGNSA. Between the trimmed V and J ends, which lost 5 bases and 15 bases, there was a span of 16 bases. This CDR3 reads CASSLSGGLLFF. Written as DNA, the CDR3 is TGTGCCAGCAGCCTATCGGGCGGGCTATTGTTTTTT.